Below, 3 T cell receptor beta chains from the same sample are listed, as sequenced in a study of shared T cell receptors in the human thymus. Data came from immunoSEQ multiplex PCR; TCRdb stores just in-frame clones and leaves some out. This sample carries over 450,000 clones, more than 75% of them seen once, and the ten largest clones take about 0.014%. These data were likewise used in another study, on human thymus T cells.

The sequenced sample was thymocytes. These receptors all stem from a boy under two years old with a congenital heart defect.

This chain uses TRBV6-5 with TRBJ1-2; TRBD1 aligns across 8 bases. This CDR3 comprises 15 residues. V dropped 6 bases and J dropped 4; count of bases not matched to a gene: 10. Germline CDR1 reads MNHEY; CDR2 reads SVGAGI. CDR3 in DNA: TGTGCCAGCAGCCTAGGCAGGGGGCGCGCCTATGGCTACACCTTC. Protein product: CASSLGRGRAYGYTF.

The chain recombines TRBV6-7 with TRBJ1-1; weak D call: TRBD1 (6 bases). TRBV6-7 is sorted into the ORF group, with uncertain function. This CDR3 has 13 amino acids. Trimming removed 2 bases from V and 6 bases from J, with 10 bases in between. This CDR3 reads CASSYPQGPEAFF. The CDR3 DNA sequence: TGTGCCAGCAGTTACCCACAGGGACCTGAAGCTTTCTTT.

The gene calls are TRBV13 and TRBJ2-1; TRBD2 matches at 7 bases. With V trimmed by 2 bases and J by 4 bases, 8 bases remained unmatched. This CDR3 is built from 16 residues. Germline CDR1 reads PRHDT; CDR2 reads FYEKMQ (reference sequence). The CDR3: CASSLRGSPYYNEQFF. CDR3 nucleotides: TGTGCCAGCAGCTTACGCGGGAGCCCCTATTACAATGAGCAGTTCTTC. Variable domain in full (rest from reference TRBV13 and TRBJ2-1): AAGVIQSPRHLIKEKRETATLKCYPIPRHDTVYWYQQGPGQDPQFLISFYEKMQSDKGSIPDRFSAQQFSDYHSELNMSSLELGDSALYFCASSLRGSPYYNEQFFGPGTRLTVL.